Many counts were recorded for the clone carrying this T cell receptor (beta chain). This entry belongs to a study of T cells in Graves' hyperthyroidism and ophthalmopathy. Study background: Peripheral blood collection took place at initial diagnosis, before any treatment.

The CDR3 regions of TCR beta were amplified from RNA transcripts. A set of HTBI primers served as the primers for a first-round RT-PCR of the TCR CDR3. TCRdb independently ran MiXCR on the multiplex PCR reads; one entry per CDR3 protein. The table lists some 500,000 distinct CDR3 sequences, 16% of them singletons. This CDR3 comprises 14 residues. Per germline, CDR1 SNHLY and CDR2 FYNNEI. Trimming pared 5 bases from V and 2 bases from J, leaving 13 bases between. This TCR derives from a woman in her twenties or thirties with Graves' ophthalmopathy. The chain has TRBV2 and TRBJ2-7; the D is unclear. The specimen sequenced was blood. The CDR3 here is CASSQQSGPYEQYF. The DNA for the CDR3 is TGTGCCAGCAGTCAACAGAGTGGCCCCTACGAGCAGTACTTC.